Sequencing of this T cell receptor beta chain was carried out in a study of T cells in Graves' hyperthyroidism and ophthalmopathy. Germline V gives CDR1 SGDLS, CDR2 YYNGEE. The CDR3 sequence is 15 residues long. Trimming cost V 4 bases and J 9 bases; bases outside gene matches: 15. The investigators amplified TCR beta CDR3 regions from RNA transcripts. The HTBI set primed first-round TCR CDR3 RT-PCR. TCRdb analysed the multiplex PCR reads with MiXCR anew, one entry per CDR3 protein. The sample yields around 660,000 distinct CDR3 sequences, about 45% seen once. Researchers barred patients who had uncontrolled infection, other autoimmune disease, pregnancy or lactation. Diagnosis relied on clinical symptoms, serum thyroxine and TRAb, thyroid ultrasound and orbital computed tomography. This clonotype appeared a few times.

The chain joins TRBV9 to TRBJ2-7; 8 nucleotides match TRBD2. The source is an adult man with Graves' disease, either hyperthyroidism or ophthalmopathy (not recorded which). The sequencing sample was made of peripheral blood or thyroid tissue (not recorded which). The DNA of the CDR3 is TGTGCCAGCAGCCACAACCCACCGACTAGCGCGGGGCAGTACTTC. Translated: CASSHNPPTSAGQYF.